The rows below give T cell receptor beta chains drawn from one sample of a study of human T cells and chemical hapten exposure. TCRdb recomputed calls from the RACE reads with MiXCR, one row per CDR3 protein. The sample lists 150,000 to 200,000 distinct CDR3 sequences, almost 30% occurring once. The input for sequencing was whole blood, taken in connection with sensitization to the hapten diphenylcyclopropenone (DPC). These receptors were obtained from a woman aged 30 to 39 with alopecia areata. Some clones in this sample may be carry-over from other donors' samples. Both conserved end residues are part of each CDR3. Rows may omit the clone size; those that give it use once, few, many or a size class.

V gene	J gene	clone size	CDR3 protein
TRBV28	TRBJ1-5	.	CASRRQGVRQPQHF
TRBV20-1	TRBJ2-7	.	CSARGYRGSSYEQYF
TRBV7-9	TRBJ2-1	.	CASSLDWRGQFF
TRBV2	TRBJ1-2	few	CASSDPQNYGYTF
TRBV4-3	TRBJ2-7	.	CASSQGAGVLYEQYF
TRBV28	TRBJ1-5	few	CASSFVEVQPQHF
TRBV27	TRBJ1-1	.	CASSWAGKLNTEAFF
TRBV6-2/TRBV6-3	TRBJ1-1	.	CASSLTGKTEAFF
TRBV29-1	TRBJ2-5	few	CSVDGWAAQETQYF
TRBV11-1	TRBJ2-7	few	CASSSNSGRSSYEQYF
TRBV29-1	TRBJ1-2	.	CSTSTGGYTF
TRBV12-3/TRBV12-4	TRBJ1-1	.	CASRSSGAAFF
TRBV6-1	TRBJ1-1	.	CASTGTGERTEAFF
TRBV4-3	TRBJ1-4	few	CASSQESGGDSPEKLFF
TRBV6-2/TRBV6-3	TRBJ2-2	.	CASSYKREGTGELFF
TRBV19	TRBJ2-3	few	CASSITYGQDTQYF
TRBV20-1	TRBJ1-5	.	CSAVPGGNQPQHF
TRBV7-3	TRBJ2-2	few	CASSPAARQNTGELFF
TRBV28	TRBJ2-3	few	CASSLFGDTQYF
TRBV29-1	TRBJ2-2	.	CSVVGEGSGELFF
TRBV5-1	TRBJ2-7	.	CASSAGQRPYEQYF
TRBV10-3	TRBJ1-3	once	CAISSGLPSGNTIYF
TRBV29-1	TRBJ2-1	few	CSVVETINEQFF
TRBV2	TRBJ2-1	few	CASRSGPPGNEQFF
TRBV5-6	TRBJ2-3	.	CASSSGPDVTPAQYF
TRBV6-5	TRBJ2-3	.	CASTHPSTDTQYF
TRBV4-2	TRBJ1-1	.	CASSPSSGTEAFF
TRBV9	TRBJ2-3	.	CVSSAGTAISTDTQYF
TRBV25-1	TRBJ2-3	once	CASSASWGGLAAPTDTQYF